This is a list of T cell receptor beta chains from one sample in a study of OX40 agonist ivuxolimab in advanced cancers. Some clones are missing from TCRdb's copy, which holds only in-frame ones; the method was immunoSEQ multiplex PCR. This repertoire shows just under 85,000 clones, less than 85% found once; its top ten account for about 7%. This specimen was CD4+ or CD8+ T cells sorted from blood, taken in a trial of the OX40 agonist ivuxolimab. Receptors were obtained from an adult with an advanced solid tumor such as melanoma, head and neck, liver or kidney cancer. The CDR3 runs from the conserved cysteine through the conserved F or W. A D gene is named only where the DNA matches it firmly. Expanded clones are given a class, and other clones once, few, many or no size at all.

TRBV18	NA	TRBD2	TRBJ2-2	CASSPRTSRLGELFF	TGTGCCAGCTCACCTCGGACTAGTAGACTCGGGGAGCTGTTTTTT
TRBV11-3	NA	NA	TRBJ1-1	CASSLGGRAAFF	TGTGCCAGCAGCTTAGGAGGCAGAGCAGCTTTCTTT
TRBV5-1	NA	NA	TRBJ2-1	CASSLAGDPYNEQFF	TGCGCCAGCAGCTTGGCAGGGGACCCCTACAATGAGCAGTTCTTC
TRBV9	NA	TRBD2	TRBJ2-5	CASSDTSVETQYF	TGTGCCAGCAGCGATACTAGCGTAGAGACCCAGTACTTC
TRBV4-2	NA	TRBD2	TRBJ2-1	CASSQVSAGGTYNEQFF	TGTGCCAGCAGCCAAGTATCTGCGGGGGGCACCTACAATGAGCAGTTCTTC
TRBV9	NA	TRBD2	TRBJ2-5	CASEPQGGSKTQYF	TGTGCCAGCGAGCCCCAGGGAGGGTCGAAGACCCAGTACTTC
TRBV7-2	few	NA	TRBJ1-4	CASSPTTNEKLFF	TGTGCCAGCAGCCCCACAACTAATGAAAAACTGTTTTTT
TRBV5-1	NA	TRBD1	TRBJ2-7	CASSPQIGTGGGGEQYF	TGCGCCAGCAGCCCCCAAATCGGGACAGGGGGCGGAGGCGAGCAGTACTTC
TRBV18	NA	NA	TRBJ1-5	CASSPGSSNQPQHF	TGTGCCAGCTCACCTGGAAGTAGCAATCAGCCCCAGCATTTT
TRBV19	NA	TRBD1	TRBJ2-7	CASSRGQIYEQYF	TGTGCCAGTAGTCGGGGACAGATCTACGAGCAGTACTTC
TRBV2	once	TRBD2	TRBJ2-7	CASRPFSGGSHEQYF	TGTGCCAGCAGACCGTTCAGCGGGGGGTCCCACGAGCAGTACTTC